This T cell receptor (beta chain) is from a study of Ad26.COV2.S vaccination and SARS-CoV-2 variants. Findings and limits, study-wide: Analytic work on TCR breadth and depth might have understated the full extent of total T cell responses.

The CDR3 spans 15 residues. Trimming took 3 bases from V and 3 from J, leaving 15 bases between them. Germline V gives CDR1 DFQATT, CDR2 SNEGSKA (reference sequence). Generated by immunoSEQ multiplex PCR, the TCRdb table keeps only in-frame clones and is missing some. The table has some 270,000 clones, 87% seen once. Treatment in this sample: 15 to 20 received Ad26.COV2.S at low or high dose, single or two shots; roughly five received placebo; per-sample allocation not given. After the first vaccine or placebo injection, samples were drawn on day 63. The vaccine delivered Wuhan-strain SARS-CoV-2 spike through an Ad26 vector. On this clone itself: The antigen remains undetermined.

This clonotype was obtained from a person aged 18-60 years who received the Ad26.COV2.S COVID-19 vaccine or a placebo. The specimen comprised peripheral blood, sampled in a trial of Ad26.COV2.S vaccine versus placebo. This chain connects TRBV20-1 to TRBJ1-3; D unclear. The CDR3 DNA reads TGCAGTGCTAGTAGGAGCGGGGTAGGTGGAAACACCATATATTTT. Protein product: CSASRSGVGGNTIYF.